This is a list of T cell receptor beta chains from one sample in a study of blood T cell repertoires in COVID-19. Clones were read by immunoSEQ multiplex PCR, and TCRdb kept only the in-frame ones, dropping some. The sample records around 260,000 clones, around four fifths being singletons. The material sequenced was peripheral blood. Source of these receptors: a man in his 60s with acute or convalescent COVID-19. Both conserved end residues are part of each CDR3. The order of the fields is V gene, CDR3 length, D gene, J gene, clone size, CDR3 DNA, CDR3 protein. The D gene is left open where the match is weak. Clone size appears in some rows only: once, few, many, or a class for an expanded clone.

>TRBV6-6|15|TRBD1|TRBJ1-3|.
TGTGCCAGCAGACGAAGGACAGGAACTGGAAACACCATATATTTT
CASRRRTGTGNTIYF
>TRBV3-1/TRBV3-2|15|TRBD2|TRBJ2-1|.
TGTGCCAGCAGCCGAACTAGCGGGGGGGCCGATGAGCAGTTCTTC
CASSRTSGGADEQFF
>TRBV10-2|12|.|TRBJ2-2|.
TGCGCCAGCAGTGAGGTAGCCGGGGAGCTGTTTTTT
CASSEVAGELFF
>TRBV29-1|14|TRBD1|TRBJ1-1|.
TGCAGCGTTGAAGGGACAGGGGCTGGCACTGAAGCTTTCTTT
CSVEGTGAGTEAFF
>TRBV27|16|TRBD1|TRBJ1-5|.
TGTGCCAGCAGTTTATCGGGACAGGGAAAGGGTCAGCCCCAGCATTTT
CASSLSGQGKGQPQHF
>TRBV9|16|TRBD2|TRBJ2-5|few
TGTGCCAGCAGCGTAGCTCGGGTAGCGGGGGTGGAGACCCAGTACTTC
CASSVARVAGVETQYF
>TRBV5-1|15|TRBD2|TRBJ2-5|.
TGCGCCAGCAGCTTTTACGCTAGCGGGCAAGAGACCCAGTACTTC
CASSFYASGQETQYF
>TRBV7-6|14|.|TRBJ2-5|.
TGTGCCAGCAGCTTAGGATCTAACCCGGAGACCCAGTACTTC
CASSLGSNPETQYF
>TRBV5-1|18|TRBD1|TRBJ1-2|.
TGCGCCAGCAGCTTGACCCCGCGACCGGGACAGGGGAACTATGGCTACACCTTC
CASSLTPRPGQGNYGYTF
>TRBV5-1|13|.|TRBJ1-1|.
TGCGCCAGCAGCTTGGATCTTGGACAGGAAGCTTTCTTT
CASSLDLGQEAFF
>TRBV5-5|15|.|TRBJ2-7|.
TGTGCCAGCAGCTTCCAGGGGTCGAGCTCCTACGAGCAGTACTTC
CASSFQGSSSYEQYF
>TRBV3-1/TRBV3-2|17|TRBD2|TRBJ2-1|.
TGTGCCAGCAGCCAAGAAAATAGCGGGAGTGTGTACAATGAGCAGTTCTTC
CASSQENSGSVYNEQFF
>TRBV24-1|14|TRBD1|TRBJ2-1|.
TGTGCCACCAGTGGTGCCGACAGGGGGCCTGAGCAGTTCTTC
CATSGADRGPEQFF
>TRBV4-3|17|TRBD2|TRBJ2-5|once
TGCGCCAGCAGCCAATTACCGGGACTAGCGGACCAAGAGACCCAGTACTTC
CASSQLPGLADQETQYF
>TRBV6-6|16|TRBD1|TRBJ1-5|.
TGTGCCAGCAGTCCGGGACAGAAAAACGGCAATCAGCCCCAGCATTTT
CASSPGQKNGNQPQHF
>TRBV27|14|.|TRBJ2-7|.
TGTGCCAGCAGTCTTGAGGGTCTCCCCTACGAGCAGTACTTC
CASSLEGLPYEQYF
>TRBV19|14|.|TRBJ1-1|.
TGTGCCAGTAAGCCAAGTCAGGGGTACACTGAAGCTTTCTTT
CASKPSQGYTEAFF
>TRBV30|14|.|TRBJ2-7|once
TGTGCCTGGGCCCCCCCCGGGAACTCCTACGAGCAGTACTTC
CAWAPPGNSYEQYF
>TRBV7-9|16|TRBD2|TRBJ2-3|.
TGTGCCAGCAGCTTGGGACTAGCGGGCCGCACAGATACGCAGTATTTT
CASSLGLAGRTDTQYF
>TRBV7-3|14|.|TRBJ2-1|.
TGTGCCAGCAGAAGGGGGGGATCCGACAATGAGCAGTTCTTC
CASRRGGSDNEQFF